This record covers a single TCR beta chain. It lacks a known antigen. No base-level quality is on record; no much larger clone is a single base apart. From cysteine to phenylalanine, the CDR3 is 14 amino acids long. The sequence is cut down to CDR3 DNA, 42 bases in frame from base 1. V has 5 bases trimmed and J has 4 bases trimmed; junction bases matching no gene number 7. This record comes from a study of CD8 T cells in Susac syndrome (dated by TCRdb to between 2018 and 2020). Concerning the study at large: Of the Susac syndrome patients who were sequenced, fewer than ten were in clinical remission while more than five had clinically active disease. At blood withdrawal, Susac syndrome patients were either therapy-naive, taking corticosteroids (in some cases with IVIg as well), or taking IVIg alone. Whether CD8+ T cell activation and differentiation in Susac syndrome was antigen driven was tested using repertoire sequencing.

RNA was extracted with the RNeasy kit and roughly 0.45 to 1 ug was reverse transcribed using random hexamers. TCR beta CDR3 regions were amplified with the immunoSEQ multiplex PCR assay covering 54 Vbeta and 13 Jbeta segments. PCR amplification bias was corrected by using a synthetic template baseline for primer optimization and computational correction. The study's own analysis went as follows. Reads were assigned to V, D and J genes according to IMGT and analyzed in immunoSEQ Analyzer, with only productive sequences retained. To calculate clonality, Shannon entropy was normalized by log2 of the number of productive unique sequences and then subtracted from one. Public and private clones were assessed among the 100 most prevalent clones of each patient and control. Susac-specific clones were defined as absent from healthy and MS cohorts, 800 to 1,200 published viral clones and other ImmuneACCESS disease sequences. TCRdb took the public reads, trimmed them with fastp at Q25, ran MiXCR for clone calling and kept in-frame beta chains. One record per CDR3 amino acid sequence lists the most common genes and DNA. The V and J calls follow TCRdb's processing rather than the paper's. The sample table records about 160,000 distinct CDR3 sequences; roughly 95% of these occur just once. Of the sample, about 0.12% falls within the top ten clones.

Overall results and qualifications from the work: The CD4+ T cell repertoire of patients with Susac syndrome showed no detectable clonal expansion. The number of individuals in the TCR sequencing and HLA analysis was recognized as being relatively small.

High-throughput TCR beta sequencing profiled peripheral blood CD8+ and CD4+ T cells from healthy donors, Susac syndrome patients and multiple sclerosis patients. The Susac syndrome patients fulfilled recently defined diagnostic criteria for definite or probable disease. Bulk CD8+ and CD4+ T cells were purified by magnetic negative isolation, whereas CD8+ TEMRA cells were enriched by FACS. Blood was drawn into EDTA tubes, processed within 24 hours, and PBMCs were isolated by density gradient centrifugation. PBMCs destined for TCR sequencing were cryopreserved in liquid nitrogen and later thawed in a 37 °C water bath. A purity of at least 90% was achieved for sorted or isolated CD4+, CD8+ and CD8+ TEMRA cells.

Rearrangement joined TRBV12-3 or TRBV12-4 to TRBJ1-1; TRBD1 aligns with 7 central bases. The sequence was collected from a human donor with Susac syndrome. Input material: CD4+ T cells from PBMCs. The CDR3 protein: CASSPRQGFTEAFF. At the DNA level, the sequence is TGTGCCAGCAGTCCACGACAGGGATTCACTGAAGCTTTCTTT.